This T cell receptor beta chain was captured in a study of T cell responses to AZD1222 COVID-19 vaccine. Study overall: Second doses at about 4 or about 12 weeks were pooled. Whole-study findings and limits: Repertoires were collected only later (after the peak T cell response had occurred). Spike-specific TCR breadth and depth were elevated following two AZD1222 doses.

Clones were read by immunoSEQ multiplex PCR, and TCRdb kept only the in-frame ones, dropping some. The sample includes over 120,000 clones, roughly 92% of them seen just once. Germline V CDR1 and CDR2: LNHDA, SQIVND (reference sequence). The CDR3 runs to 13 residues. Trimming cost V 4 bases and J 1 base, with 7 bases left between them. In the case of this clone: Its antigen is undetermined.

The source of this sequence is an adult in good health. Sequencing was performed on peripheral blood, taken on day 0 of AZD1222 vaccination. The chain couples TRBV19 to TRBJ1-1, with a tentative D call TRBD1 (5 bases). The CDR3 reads CASSKDKNTEAFF. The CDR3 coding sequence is TGTGCCAGTAGTAAGGACAAGAACACTGAAGCTTTCTTT.